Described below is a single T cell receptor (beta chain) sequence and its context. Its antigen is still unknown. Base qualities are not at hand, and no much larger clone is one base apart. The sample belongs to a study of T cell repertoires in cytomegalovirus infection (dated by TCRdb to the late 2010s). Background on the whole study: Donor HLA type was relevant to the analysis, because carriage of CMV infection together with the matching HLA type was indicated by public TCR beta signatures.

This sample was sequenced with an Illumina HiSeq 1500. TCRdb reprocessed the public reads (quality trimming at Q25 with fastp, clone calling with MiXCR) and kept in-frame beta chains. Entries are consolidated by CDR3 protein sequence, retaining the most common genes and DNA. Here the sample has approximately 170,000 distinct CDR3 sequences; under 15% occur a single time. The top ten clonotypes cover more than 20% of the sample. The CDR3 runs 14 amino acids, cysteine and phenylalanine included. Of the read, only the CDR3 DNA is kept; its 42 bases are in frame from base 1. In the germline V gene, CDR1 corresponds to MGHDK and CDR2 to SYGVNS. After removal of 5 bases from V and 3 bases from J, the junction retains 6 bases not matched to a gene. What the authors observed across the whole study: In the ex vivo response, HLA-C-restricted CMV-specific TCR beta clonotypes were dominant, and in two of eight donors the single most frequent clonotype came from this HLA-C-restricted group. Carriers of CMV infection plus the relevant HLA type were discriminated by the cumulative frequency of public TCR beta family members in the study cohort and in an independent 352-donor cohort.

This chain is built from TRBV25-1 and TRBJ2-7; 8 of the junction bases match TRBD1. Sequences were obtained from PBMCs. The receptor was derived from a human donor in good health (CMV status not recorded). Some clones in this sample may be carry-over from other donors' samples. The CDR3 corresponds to CASSIPGQDYEQYF. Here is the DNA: TGTGCCAGCAGTATTCCGGGACAGGACTACGAGCAGTACTTC.